This TCR beta chain emerged from a study of CD8+ T cells in alopecia areata. Study details: Those patients who were treated received oral tofacitinib, which was given at 5 to 10 mg twice daily for moderate-to-severe alopecia areata. Dosing spanned 6 to 18 months on tofacitinib, then 6 months off drug.

Following extraction, RNA underwent reverse transcription to cDNA, which served as the sequencing template. The protocol was immunoSEQ multiplex PCR, while the TCRdb copy is restricted to in-frame clones and leaves out a portion. The sample has more than 200,000 clones, over 60% seen once. Note on this clone: Antigen unknown.

Treatment: oral pan-JAK inhibitor, 5-10 mg twice daily. V was trimmed by 2 bases and J by 4 bases, leaving 5 bases between them. Germline V gene sequence: CDR1 DFQATT, CDR2 SNEGSKA (reference sequence). The CDR3 consists of 11 residues. General study results and limits: Tofacitinib significantly lowered scalp clonality and expanded CD8+ clones among the top 100. Lesional scalp, notably in alopecia totalis/universalis, had clonality above that of normal scalp.

The J gene is TRBJ2-5, the V gene TRBV20-1, with D unresolved. This specimen was CD4+ T cells sorted from blood, taken at week 44, from a patient treated with tofacitinib. The sequence was collected from a human donor with alopecia areata. CDR3 in DNA: TGCAGTGCTAGAATTCCAGAGACCCAGTACTTC. It encodes CSARIPETQYF.